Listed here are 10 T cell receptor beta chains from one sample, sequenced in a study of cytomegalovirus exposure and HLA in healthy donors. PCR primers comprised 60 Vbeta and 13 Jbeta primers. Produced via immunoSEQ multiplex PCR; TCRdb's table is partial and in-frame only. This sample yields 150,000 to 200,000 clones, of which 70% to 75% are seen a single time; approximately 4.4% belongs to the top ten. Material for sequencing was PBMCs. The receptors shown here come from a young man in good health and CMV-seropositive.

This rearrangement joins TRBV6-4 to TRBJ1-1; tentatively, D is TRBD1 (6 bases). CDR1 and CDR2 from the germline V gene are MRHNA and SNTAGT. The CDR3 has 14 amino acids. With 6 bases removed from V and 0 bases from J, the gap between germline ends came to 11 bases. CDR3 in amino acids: CASRKQGMNTEAFF. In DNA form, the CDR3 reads TGTGCCAGCAGGAAACAGGGTATGAACACTGAAGCTTTCTTT.

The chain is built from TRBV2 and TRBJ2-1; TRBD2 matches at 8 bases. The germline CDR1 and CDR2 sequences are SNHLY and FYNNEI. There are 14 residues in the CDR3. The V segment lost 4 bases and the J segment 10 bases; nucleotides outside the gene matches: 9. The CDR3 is CASSVRYAGGEQFF. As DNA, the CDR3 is TGTGCCAGCAGTGTCAGATATGCGGGGGGCGAGCAGTTCTTC.

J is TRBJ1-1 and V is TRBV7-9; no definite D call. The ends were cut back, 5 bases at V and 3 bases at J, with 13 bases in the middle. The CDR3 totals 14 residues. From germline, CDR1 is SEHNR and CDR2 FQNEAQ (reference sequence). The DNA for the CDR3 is TGTGCCAGCAGCCTACGAGGAGAGGACACTGAAGCTTTCTTT. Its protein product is CASSLRGEDTEAFF.

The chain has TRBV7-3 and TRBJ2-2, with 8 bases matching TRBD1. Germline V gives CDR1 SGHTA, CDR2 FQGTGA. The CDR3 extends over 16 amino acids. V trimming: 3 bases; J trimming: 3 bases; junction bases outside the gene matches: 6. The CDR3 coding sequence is TGTGCCAGCAGCTTCTCAGGGGGCGCGGACACCGGGGAGCTGTTTTTT. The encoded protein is CASSFSGGADTGELFF.

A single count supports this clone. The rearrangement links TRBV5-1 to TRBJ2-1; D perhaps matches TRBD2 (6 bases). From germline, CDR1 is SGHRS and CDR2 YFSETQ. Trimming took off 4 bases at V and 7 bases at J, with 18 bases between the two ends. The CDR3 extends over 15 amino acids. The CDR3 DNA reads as TGCGCCAGCAGCGAGATACTAGCCCCCGGGAATGAGCAGTTCTTC. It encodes CASSEILAPGNEQFF.

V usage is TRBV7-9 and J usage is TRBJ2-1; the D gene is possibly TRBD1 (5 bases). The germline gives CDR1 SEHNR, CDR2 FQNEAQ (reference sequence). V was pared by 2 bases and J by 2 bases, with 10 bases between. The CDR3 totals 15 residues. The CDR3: CASSLPGQAYNEQFF. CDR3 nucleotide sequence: TGTGCCAGCAGCTTACCCGGACAAGCCTACAATGAGCAGTTCTTC.

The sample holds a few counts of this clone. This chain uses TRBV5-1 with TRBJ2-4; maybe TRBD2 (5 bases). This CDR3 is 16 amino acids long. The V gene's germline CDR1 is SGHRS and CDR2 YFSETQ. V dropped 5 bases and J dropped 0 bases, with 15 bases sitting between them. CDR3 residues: CASRLGEGLAKNIQYF. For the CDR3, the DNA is TGCGCCAGCAGGCTGGGAGAGGGCTTAGCCAAAAACATTCAGTACTTC.

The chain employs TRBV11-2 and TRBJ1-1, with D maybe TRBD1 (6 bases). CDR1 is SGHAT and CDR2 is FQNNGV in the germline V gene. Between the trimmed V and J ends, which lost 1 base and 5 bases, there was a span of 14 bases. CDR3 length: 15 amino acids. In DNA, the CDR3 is TGTGCCAGCAGCTTAGTCCGGGGGGCGCCTACTGAAGCTTTCTTT. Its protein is CASSLVRGAPTEAFF.

CDR3 sequence reads: CASSLLTSGSSHNEQFF. Here the CDR3 DNA reads TGCGCCAGCAGCTTGCTGACTAGCGGGAGTTCACACAATGAGCAGTTCTTC. This sequence joins TRBV5-1 and TRBJ2-1; 12 bases agree with TRBD2. J gave up 5 bases and V 1 base, and 7 bases lay outside the gene matches. This CDR3 comprises 17 residues. The germline gives CDR1 SGHRS, CDR2 YFSETQ.

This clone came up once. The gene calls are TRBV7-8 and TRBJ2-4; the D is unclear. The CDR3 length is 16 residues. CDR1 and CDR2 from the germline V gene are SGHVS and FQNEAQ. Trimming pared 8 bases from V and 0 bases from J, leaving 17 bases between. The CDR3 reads CASVPGRRLAKNIQYF. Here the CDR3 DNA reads TGTGCCAGCGTCCCGGGTCGACGGCTAGCCAAAAACATTCAGTACTTC.